The rows below give T cell receptor beta chains drawn from one sample of a study of blood T cell repertoires in COVID-19. The data were produced by immunoSEQ multiplex PCR, yet TCRdb's version contains in-frame clones alone and is incomplete. The sample carries fewer than 150,000 clones, around 87% recorded once. The sequencing sample was made of peripheral blood. The receptor set was obtained from a woman aged 40 to 49 with acute or convalescent COVID-19. The conserved cysteine and the conserved F or W are not part of the CDR3 here. Fields, in order: CDR3 protein, V gene, D gene, J gene, clone size, CDR3 length. D genes are given only for firm matches. Clone size, where shown, is once, few, many, or a class for clones that have expanded.

CDR3 protein: ASSPGLSPYEQY; V gene: TRBV7-2; D gene: .; J gene: TRBJ2-7; clone size: .; CDR3 length: 12
CDR3 protein: ASLASGGGTDTQY; V gene: TRBV5-1; D gene: TRBD2; J gene: TRBJ2-3; clone size: .; CDR3 length: 13
CDR3 protein: ASSWTGGREAF; V gene: TRBV6-6; D gene: TRBD1; J gene: TRBJ1-1; clone size: .; CDR3 length: 11
CDR3 protein: ASSPRGGPGYGYT; V gene: TRBV27; D gene: .; J gene: TRBJ1-2; clone size: .; CDR3 length: 13
CDR3 protein: ASSPLTPTASTDTQY; V gene: TRBV18; D gene: .; J gene: TRBJ2-3; clone size: .; CDR3 length: 15
CDR3 protein: ATLRTGSLYGYT; V gene: TRBV27; D gene: TRBD1; J gene: TRBJ1-2; clone size: .; CDR3 length: 12
CDR3 protein: ASSYLGQGNQPQH; V gene: TRBV6-2/TRBV6-3; D gene: TRBD1; J gene: TRBJ1-5; clone size: once; CDR3 length: 13
CDR3 protein: ASSLAGAGEQY; V gene: TRBV12-3/TRBV12-4; D gene: .; J gene: TRBJ2-7; clone size: .; CDR3 length: 11
CDR3 protein: ASSLGRGWGTGELF; V gene: TRBV7-6; D gene: .; J gene: TRBJ2-2; clone size: .; CDR3 length: 14
CDR3 protein: ASSGPDSMNTEAF; V gene: TRBV19; D gene: .; J gene: TRBJ1-1; clone size: .; CDR3 length: 13
CDR3 protein: ASSRTGGYGYT; V gene: TRBV28; D gene: TRBD1; J gene: TRBJ1-2; clone size: .; CDR3 length: 11
CDR3 protein: ASSSGPRREPYNEQF; V gene: TRBV21-1; D gene: .; J gene: TRBJ2-1; clone size: .; CDR3 length: 15
CDR3 protein: ASSRYSGGNQPQH; V gene: TRBV6-1; D gene: .; J gene: TRBJ1-5; clone size: .; CDR3 length: 13
CDR3 protein: ASSQARSASGRFANTGELF; V gene: TRBV4-3; D gene: TRBD2; J gene: TRBJ2-2; clone size: .; CDR3 length: 19
CDR3 protein: ASKGAVDEQY; V gene: TRBV6-5; D gene: .; J gene: TRBJ2-7; clone size: .; CDR3 length: 10
CDR3 protein: ATSSDGSVTAGGPTYTQY; V gene: TRBV15; D gene: TRBD2; J gene: TRBJ2-3; clone size: .; CDR3 length: 18